The text below deals with one T cell receptor beta chain. The record originates from a study of blood T cell repertoires in COVID-19. Overall study context: The origin of the acute and convalescent COVID-19 samples was the United States, Italy and Spain. T cells, B-cell-depleted T cells, or PBMCs supplied cDNA or gDNA.

In the source study's methods: Amplification with reference gene primers provided the estimates of nucleated cell counts. Sequenced by immunoSEQ multiplex PCR; TCRdb stores in-frame clones only, minus some. Clone size and the V and J calls come from that table; the DNA yielded D and trimming. Counted here are roughly 350,000 clones, roughly 85% occurring once; the ten biggest clones make up roughly 3.6%. The J segment lost 2 bases and the V segment lost 4 bases, leaving 7 bases of the junction unmatched. Per the germline V gene, CDR1 is KGHSH and CDR2 is LQKENI. There are 17 residues in the CDR3. Sequencing was performed on peripheral blood. V gene TRBV18 combines with J gene TRBJ2-5; 13 bases match TRBD2. The sequence was obtained from a woman under 30 with acute or convalescent COVID-19. The CDR3 loop reads CASSRTTSGGPQETQYF. The CDR3 nucleotides read TGTGCCAGCTCACGTACGACTAGCGGGGGGCCACAAGAGACCCAGTACTTC.